These 21 T cell receptor beta chains originate from one sample sequenced in a study of OX40 agonist ivuxolimab in advanced cancers. Profiling relied on immunoSEQ multiplex PCR, and the TCRdb table lists in-frame clones only, not all of them. Of about 120,000 clones listed, approximately 90% are singletons. The material was CD4+ or CD8+ T cells sorted from blood, obtained in a trial of the OX40 agonist ivuxolimab. The receptors here all came from an adult with an advanced solid tumor such as melanoma, head and neck, liver or kidney cancer.

V gene TRBV7-2 combines with J gene TRBJ2-7, with D possibly TRBD2 on 5 matching bases. The CDR3 has 14 residues. Germline V gives CDR1 SGHTA, CDR2 FQGNSA. With 5 bases removed from V and 1 base from J, the gap between germline ends came to 12 bases. This CDR3 reads CASSPRGWSYEQYF. The CDR3, as DNA: TGTGCCAGCAGCCCCAGAGGGTGGTCCTACGAGCAGTACTTC.

J is TRBJ1-2 and V is TRBV28; D is unclear. The CDR3 extends over 12 amino acids. Per the germline V gene, CDR1 is MDHEN and CDR2 is SYDVKM. V dropped 4 bases and J dropped 8 bases, with 11 bases sitting between them. The CDR3: CASSWSRAGYTF. The CDR3 bases are TGTGCCAGCAGTTGGTCCCGTGCGGGCTACACCTTC.

The chain has TRBV6-5 and TRBJ2-7; TRBD2 matches 10 bases. The CDR3 extends over 15 amino acids. Trimming took 3 bases from V and 3 from J; bases not matched to a gene: 5. CDR1 is MNHEY and CDR2 is SVGAGI in the germline V gene. The CDR3 nucleotides read TGTGCCAGCAGTTATTCTAGCGGGGGAGACTACGAGCAGTACTTC. It translates to CASSYSSGGDYEQYF.

This chain links TRBV10-3 with TRBJ2-5; D ambiguous. V was clipped by 5 bases and J by 4 bases, with 5 bases between them. The germline V gene encodes CDR1 ENHRY and CDR2 SYGVKD. CDR3 length equals 11 residues. The CDR3: CAISSAETQYF. As DNA, the CDR3 is TGTGCCATCAGTTCTGCAGAGACCCAGTACTTC.

This clone was seen a single time. The chain combines TRBV7-2 with TRBJ1-6; weak D call: TRBD1 (6 bases). This CDR3 is 17 amino acids long. V dropped 3 bases and J dropped 4 bases, with 16 bases sitting between them. Germline CDR1 SGHTA, CDR2 FQGNSA. The CDR3 protein is CASSLYPPGAYNSPLHF. DNA for the CDR3: TGTGCCAGCAGCTTGTACCCCCCGGGGGCTTATAATTCACCCCTCCACTTT.

This chain uses TRBV19 with TRBJ2-2, with 9 nucleotides matching TRBD2. Germline V CDR1 and CDR2: LNHDA, SQIVND (reference sequence). The CDR3 runs 16 residues. Unmatched junction bases numbered 5, after V lost 2 bases and J lost 4 bases. The CDR3 here is CASSIRSGGLTGELFF. CDR3 DNA sequence: TGTGCCAGTAGTATACGTAGCGGGGGACTCACCGGGGAGCTGTTTTTT.

In its sample, this clone was seen once. The chain joins TRBV7-2 to TRBJ2-6; D may match TRBD1 or TRBD2 (6 bases each). The CDR3 runs 16 residues. Germline loops: CDR1 SGHTA, CDR2 FQGNSA. With 5 bases removed from V and 0 bases from J, the gap between germline ends came to 11 bases. The CDR3 DNA reads as TGTGCCAGCAGCAAACCGGGGGCCTCTGGGGCCAACGTCCTGACTTTC. Its protein product is CASSKPGASGANVLTF.

The rearrangement joins TRBV6-1 to TRBJ2-7, with TRBD1 identical over 7 bases. Germline V gene lookup returns CDR1 MNHNS and CDR2 SASEGT. V lost 4 bases to trimming and J lost 0 bases; unmatched junction nucleotides: 12. The CDR3 totals 17 residues. CDR3 DNA: TGTGCCAGCAGTGGCTGGGAGACAGGGTCACTCTCCTACGAGCAGTACTTC. Residues: CASSGWETGSLSYEQYF.

The V call is TRBV25-1, the J call TRBJ1-6; TRBD1 aligns across 8 bases. Looked up from germline, CDR1 is MGHDK and CDR2 is SYGVNS. CDR3 size: 15 residues. V was clipped by 5 bases and J by 6 bases; unmatched bases: 6. The CDR3 region is CASSPQGAGNSPLHF. The CDR3, as DNA: TGTGCCAGCAGTCCCCAGGGGGCCGGTAATTCACCCCTCCACTTT.

The chain has TRBV2 and TRBJ2-7; a weak D match, TRBD2 (6 bases). The germline V gene has CDR1 SNHLY and CDR2 FYNNEI. The germline V and J ends were trimmed by 7 bases and 3 bases, with 7 bases remaining between them. CDR3 size: 11 residues. The CDR3 coding sequence is TGTGCCAGCAAGGACTACTACGAGCAGTACTTC. It encodes CASKDYYEQYF.

The V call is TRBV7-9, the J call TRBJ1-2; 8 bases map to TRBD1. Germline CDR1 and CDR2: SEHNR and FQNEAQ (reference sequence). Trimming took 4 bases from V and 8 from J; bases not matched to a gene: 15. There are 16 residues in the CDR3. CDR3: CASSYLTGQGREGYTF. The CDR3, as DNA: TGTGCCAGCAGCTACCTAACAGGACAGGGACGAGAAGGCTACACCTTC.

J is TRBJ2-3 and V is TRBV18; D is unclear. The V end lost 0 bases, the J end lost 0 bases, and 4 bases lay between the germline ends. Germline V lookup: CDR1 KGHSH, CDR2 LQKENI. The CDR3 consists of 14 residues. Here the CDR3 reads CASSPPASTDTQYF. CDR3 in DNA: TGTGCCAGCTCACCACCGGCGAGCACAGATACGCAGTATTTT. The full variable domain, its missing parts supplied by reference TRBV18 and TRBJ2-3, is NAGVMQNPRHLVRRRGQEARLRCSPMKGHSHVYWYRQLPEEGLKFMVYLQKENIIDESGMPKERFSAEFPKEGPSILRIQQVVRGDSAAYFCASSPPASTDTQYFGPGTRLTVL.

V is TRBV29-1 and J is TRBJ1-2, with TRBD1 matching over 7 bases. CDR3 length: 15 residues. The germline CDR1 and CDR2 sequences are SQVTM and ANQGSEA. The V and J ends lost 6 bases and 5 bases, in that order; junction bases with no gene match: 15. As DNA, the CDR3 is TGCAGCGTGGAATACGGTACAGGGGAGCGGTATGGCTACACCTTC. It specifies CSVEYGTGERYGYTF. Full variable domain (missing parts from reference TRBV29-1 and TRBJ1-2): SAVISQKPSRDICQRGTSLTIQCQVDSQVTMMFWYRQQPGQSLTLIATANQGSEATYESGFVIDKFPISRPNLTFSTLTVSNMSPEDSSIYLCSVEYGTGERYGYTFGSGTRLTVV.

The V gene is TRBV5-5, the J gene TRBJ1-4, with D unclear. V lost 1 base and J 6 bases, leaving 7 bases between the germline ends. The length of the CDR3 is 13 residues. Germline V gene data show CDR1 as SGHKS and CDR2 as YYEKEE (reference sequence). The CDR3 is CASSLLWDEKLFF. The CDR3 DNA follows: TGTGCCAGCAGCTTGCTTTGGGATGAAAAACTGTTTTTT.

This chain joins TRBV4-3 and TRBJ1-5; no clear D. There are 15 residues in the CDR3. V was cut by 0 bases and J by 4 bases, with 10 bases left in between. CDR1 LGHNA and CDR2 YSLEER come from the germline V gene. The CDR3 nucleotides are TGCGCCAGCAGCCAAGATCTTAACGGAAATCAGCCCCAGCATTTT. Residues: CASSQDLNGNQPQHF.

J is TRBJ2-7 and V is TRBV5-4, with 14 bases aligning to TRBD2. Looked up from germline, CDR1 is SGHNT and CDR2 is YYREEE (reference sequence). There are 16 residues in the CDR3. V trimming: 4 bases; J trimming: 5 bases; junction bases outside the gene matches: 8. The CDR3 is CASSPGGLAGENEQYF. The CDR3, as DNA: TGTGCCAGCAGCCCGGGGGGACTAGCGGGGGAAAACGAGCAGTACTTC.

The rearrangement joins TRBV5-1 to TRBJ2-7; 9 nucleotides match TRBD1. After removal of 0 bases from V and 2 bases from J, the junction contained 3 bases not matched to a gene. CDR1 SGHRS and CDR2 YFSETQ come from the germline V gene. The CDR3 covers 15 residues. As DNA, the CDR3 is TGCGCCAGCAGCTTGGGGGGACAGGGACCCTACGAGCAGTACTTC. Protein product: CASSLGGQGPYEQYF.

The rearrangement joins TRBV27 to TRBJ2-3; tentatively, D is TRBD2 (5 bases). The V gene lost 0 bases and the J gene lost 1 base, with 14 bases spanning the gap. Germline-derived CDR1 and CDR2 are MNHEY and SMNVEV (reference sequence). The CDR3 covers 17 residues. The CDR3 protein is CASSLSYTEAGTDTQYF. The CDR3 DNA follows: TGTGCCAGCAGTTTATCCTACACCGAAGCGGGCACAGATACGCAGTATTTT.

The chain is built from TRBV6-4 and TRBJ2-1; D may be TRBD1 (5 bases). The CDR3 consists of 13 residues. Germline V gene sequence: CDR1 MRHNA, CDR2 SNTAGT. Trimming left V 5 bases short and J 3 bases short, with 8 bases between. CDR3 sequence: CASSRQIYNEQFF. CDR3 coding DNA: TGTGCCAGCAGTCGACAGATCTACAATGAGCAGTTCTTC.

V is TRBV30 and J is TRBJ2-7; 11 bases agree with TRBD1. The V and J ends lost 4 bases and 2 bases, in that order; junction bases with no gene match: 10. Germline CDR1 GTSNPN, CDR2 SVGIG (reference sequence). CDR3 length equals 16 residues. The chain's CDR3 is CAWTPRRGQGAYEQYF. The CDR3 nucleotides read TGTGCCTGGACCCCCCGGAGGGGACAGGGGGCCTACGAGCAGTACTTC.

The gene calls are TRBV28 and TRBJ2-5; 10 bases agree with TRBD1. Trimming at V came to 6 bases and at J to 4 bases, leaving 2 bases not matched to a gene. This CDR3 is built from 13 residues. Looked up from germline, CDR1 is MDHEN and CDR2 is SYDVKM. The CDR3 DNA sequence: TGTGCCAGCAGAAGGACAGGGGGAGAGACCCAGTACTTC. This gives the protein CASRRTGGETQYF.